A single sample is the source of the 27 T cell receptor beta chains below, sequenced in a study of spatial heterogeneity in lung cancer. The time point denotes: blood at routine non-recurrence follow-up after resection. One entry per CDR3 protein results from TCRdb running MiXCR on the 5' RACE reads. The sample includes 30,000 to 40,000 distinct CDR3 sequences, just over 7.5% of them seen just once. The specimen was PBMCs, collected at follow-up. Receptors were obtained from a male donor with early-stage non-small cell lung cancer.

This clonotype was seen at least ten times. The chain is built from TRBV9 and TRBJ1-4; D gene unclear. Germline values: CDR1 SGDLS, CDR2 YYNGEE. Trimming left V 3 bases short and J 6 bases short, with 12 bases between. The CDR3 sequence is 14 residues long. In DNA, the CDR3 is TGTGCCAGCAGCGGAGAACAAGGGTATGAAAAACTGTTTTTT. Translating it yields CASSGEQGYEKLFF.

There are a few counts of this clonotype. The J gene is TRBJ2-1, the V gene TRBV12-3 or TRBV12-4; 7 bases fit TRBD2. The V gene end was trimmed by 1 base and the J gene end by 8 bases; junction bases not matched to a gene: 5. The CDR3 contains 14 residues. The CDR3 region has the DNA TGTGCCAGCAGTTTAGGGTTAGCGGGCGATGAGCAGTTCTTC. Its protein product is CASSLGLAGDEQFF.

This clonotype came up many times. The chain is built from TRBV27 and TRBJ2-1, with 13 bases that match TRBD2. The junction had 10 bases not matched to a gene; V was cut back by 6 bases and J by 5 bases. Looked up from germline, CDR1 is MNHEY and CDR2 is SMNVEV (reference sequence). This CDR3 contains 17 residues. CDR3 coding DNA: TGTGCCAGCAGCCCGGGACTAGCGGGGTGGGTAAACAATGAGCAGTTCTTC. Protein sequence: CASSPGLAGWVNNEQFF.

This clonotype was seen many times. J is TRBJ1-1 and V is TRBV20-1; possible D gene TRBD1, 5 bases. This CDR3 has 14 amino acids. Germline-derived CDR1 and CDR2 are DFQATT and SNEGSKA (reference sequence). Trimming shortened V by 1 base and J by 3 bases, and 12 bases separated the two germline ends. The CDR3 here is CSARGSWGDTEAFF. CDR3 nucleotide sequence: TGCAGTGCTAGAGGGTCCTGGGGGGACACTGAAGCTTTCTTT.

This clonotype was seen more than once but under ten times. The V call is TRBV20-1, the J call TRBJ2-1, with 7 positions matching TRBD2. The CDR3 consists of 16 residues. Germline V CDR1 and CDR2: DFQATT, SNEGSKA (reference sequence). The V segment lost 5 bases and the J segment 6 bases; nucleotides outside the gene matches: 16. DNA of the CDR3: TGCAGTGCTCCATTTCCCGGGACTATCAAACTCAATGAGCAGTTCTTC. Its translation is CSAPFPGTIKLNEQFF.

At least ten counts were recorded for this clonotype. The rearrangement joins TRBV19 to TRBJ2-7, with TRBD1 matching 10 bases. Trimming removed 4 bases from V and 6 bases from J; junction bases left unmatched: 12. There are 16 residues in the CDR3. Per germline, CDR1 LNHDA and CDR2 SQIVND (reference sequence). The CDR3 region has the DNA TGTGCCAGTAGTAGAGACCTGTCTGGGACAGGGGTCGAGCAGTACTTC. Its protein is CASSRDLSGTGVEQYF.

This clonotype was counted at least ten times. V usage is TRBV5-1 and J usage is TRBJ2-3; possible D gene TRBD1, 5 bases. The CDR3 sequence is 14 residues long. CDR1 is SGHRS and CDR2 is YFSETQ in the germline V gene. V lost 0 bases and J lost 2, with 7 bases in between. CDR3 bases: TGCGCCAGCAGCTTGGCGACAGACACAGATACGCAGTATTTT. It yields the protein CASSLATDTDTQYF.

This clonotype occurred many times. The genes are TRBV7-6 and TRBJ2-1; 16 bases agree with TRBD2. The CDR3 sequence is 20 residues long. V shed 1 base, J shed 0 bases, and the junction held 6 bases outside the gene matches. Germline V lookup: CDR1 SGHVS, CDR2 FNYEAQ. The CDR3 nucleotides read TGTGCCAGCAGCTTAGTGGGACTAGCGGGGGGGCCAACCTCCTACAATGAGCAGTTCTTC. This codes for CASSLVGLAGGPTSYNEQFF.

With respect to this clonotype: This clone may be a read error of a much larger clone one base away. V gene TRBV5-6 combines with J gene TRBJ1-1, with D perhaps TRBD1 (5 bases). The CDR3 is 14 amino acids. Germline loops: CDR1 SGHDT, CDR2 YYEEEE. The CDR3 protein is CVSSLGVMNTEAFF. The CDR3, as DNA: TGTGTCAGCAGCTTGGGGGTTATGAACACTGAAGCTTTCTTT.

This clonotype was seen at least ten times. The chain has TRBV29-1 and TRBJ2-1, with 7 bases that match TRBD2. Trimming took 4 bases from V and 12 from J; bases not matched to a gene: 15. Germline-derived CDR1 and CDR2 are SQVTM and ANQGSEA. This CDR3 comprises 14 residues. Written as DNA, the CDR3 is TGCAGCGTTGGGGGCCCCGGGGGGTGGCCGCGGCAGTTCTTC. Protein: CSVGGPGGWPRQFF.

This clonotype was recorded many times. V gene TRBV5-1 combines with J gene TRBJ2-5; 7 positions agree with TRBD1. V shed 4 bases, J shed 1 base, and the junction held 10 bases outside the gene matches. The length of the CDR3 is 16 residues. Per germline, CDR1 SGHRS and CDR2 YFSETQ. CDR3 loop: CASSARDSLFQETQYF. The CDR3 DNA reads TGCGCCAGCAGCGCCCGGGACAGCCTCTTCCAAGAGACCCAGTACTTC.

There are many counts of this clonotype. The V gene is TRBV20-1, the J gene TRBJ2-2, with 10 bases that match TRBD2. This CDR3 region has 16 residues. Looked up from germline, CDR1 is DFQATT and CDR2 is SNEGSKA (reference sequence). V shed 1 base, J shed 2 bases, and the junction held 4 bases outside the gene matches. The CDR3 reads CSARVLAGENTGELFF. CDR3 nucleotides: TGCAGTGCTAGAGTTCTAGCGGGGGAAAACACCGGGGAGCTGTTTTTT.

The table lists this clonotype with many counts. The chain employs TRBV21-1 and TRBJ2-7. TRBV21-1 is recorded as a pseudogene. The CDR3 totals 12 residues. Here the CDR3 reads CASSSRPVEQYF. DNA of the CDR3: TGTGCCAGCAGCAGTCGACCGGTCGAGCAGTACTTC.

This clonotype was picked up many times. V and J are TRBV6-6 and TRBJ1-2; TRBD1 matches 10 bases. The germline V gene encodes CDR1 MNHNY and CDR2 SVGAGI (reference sequence). V trimming: 0 bases; J trimming: 6 bases; junction bases outside the gene matches: 7. The CDR3 contains 16 residues. The CDR3 here is CASSYSETGGFNGYTF. The CDR3 coding sequence is TGTGCCAGCAGTTACTCGGAGACAGGGGGCTTCAATGGCTACACCTTC.

This clonotype occurred many times. The chain couples TRBV7-8 to TRBJ2-2, with D possibly matching TRBD1 (6 bases). Germline V gene data show CDR1 as SGHVS and CDR2 as FQNEAQ. This CDR3 region has 16 residues. V lost 1 base, J lost 6 bases, and 15 bases lay in between. The CDR3 region has the DNA TGTGCCAGCAGCTTAGGAGGGGCAGGGGTCCCCGGGGAGCTGTTTTTT. Translated, it gives CASSLGGAGVPGELFF. The full variable domain, in which reference TRBV7-8 and TRBJ2-2 provide the parts outside the CDR3, is GAGVSQSPRYKVAKRGQDVALRCDPISGHVSLFWYQQALGQGPEFLTYFQNEAQLDKSGLPSDRFFAERPEGSVSTLKIQRTQQEDSAVYLCASSLGGAGVPGELFFGEGSRLTVL.

This clonotype has at least ten counts. The J gene is TRBJ2-2, the V gene TRBV10-1; no firm D call. Germline assignment: CDR1 WNHNN and CDR2 SYGVQD (reference sequence). This CDR3 contains 12 residues. V lost 4 bases to trimming and J lost 3 bases, with 3 bases between them. CDR3 loop: CASSGYTGELFF. The CDR3 region has the DNA TGCGCCAGCAGTGGGTACACCGGGGAGCTGTTTTTT.

Details on this clonotype: This may be a read error: a much more frequent sequence differs by one nucleotide. This rearrangement joins TRBV10-1 to TRBJ2-3; possibly TRBD1 or TRBD2 for D (5 bases each). The germline CDR1 and CDR2 sequences are WNHNN and SYGVQD (reference sequence). The CDR3 totals 14 residues. Written as DNA, the CDR3 is TGCGCCAGCAGTGAACAGGACTTCACAGATAAGCAGTATTTT. Its protein product is CASSEQDFTDKQYF.

This clonotype was detected a few times. The genes are TRBV27 and TRBJ1-5; D unclear. Trimming left V 2 bases short and J 3 bases short, with 8 bases between. The CDR3 runs 14 residues. Germline loops: CDR1 MNHEY, CDR2 SMNVEV (reference sequence). The CDR3: CASSLGLNNQPQHF. The CDR3 nucleotides are TGTGCCAGCAGTTTAGGGCTCAACAATCAGCCCCAGCATTTT.

This clonotype occurred many times. V gene TRBV7-9 combines with J gene TRBJ1-6; D is undetermined. The ends were cut back, 5 bases at V and 7 bases at J, with 18 bases in the middle. CDR3 size: 16 residues. Germline values: CDR1 SEHNR, CDR2 FQNEAQ (reference sequence). The CDR3 region is CASSPSGVGSNSPLHF. CDR3 DNA sequence: TGTGCCAGCAGCCCCAGCGGAGTAGGATCAAATTCACCCCTCCACTTT.

This clonotype was observed a handful of times. The chain uses TRBV6-6 and TRBJ1-5; D remains unclear. Germline V gene data show CDR1 as MNHNY and CDR2 as SVGAGI (reference sequence). V lost 2 bases and J lost 5, with 13 bases in between. There are 15 residues in the CDR3. CDR3 region: CASSYVLAGDQPQHF. The CDR3 region has the DNA TGTGCCAGCAGTTACGTTTTGGCAGGCGATCAGCCCCAGCATTTT.

The table lists this clonotype with many counts. The rearrangement links TRBV29-1 to TRBJ2-1; 13 nucleotides align to TRBD2. This CDR3 spans 15 amino acids. Germline V CDR1 and CDR2: SQVTM, ANQGSEA. The V segment lost 2 bases and the J segment 4 bases; nucleotides outside the gene matches: 2. Here the CDR3 reads CSVETGLAGYNEQFF. DNA of the CDR3: TGCAGCGTTGAAACGGGACTAGCGGGATACAATGAGCAGTTCTTC.

This clonotype was seen repeatedly, ten times or more. The chain links TRBV14 to TRBJ1-1, with D possibly being TRBD1 (6 bases). Trimming left V 4 bases short and J 4 bases short, with 19 bases between. The CDR3 totals 16 residues. The germline V gene encodes CDR1 SGHDN and CDR2 FVKESK. The CDR3 here is CASSLVSGVWGTEAFF. CDR3 in DNA: TGTGCCAGCAGCCTTGTGTCAGGGGTTTGGGGCACTGAAGCTTTCTTT.

The sample holds many counts of this clonotype. The chain joins TRBV27 to TRBJ1-6; unclear D gene. V lost 1 base, J lost 1 base, and 11 bases lay in between. CDR1 and CDR2 (germline): MNHEY, SMNVEV (reference sequence). The length of the CDR3 is 17 residues. CDR3 sequence: CASSLFPQRSYNSPLHF. CDR3 sequence (DNA): TGTGCCAGCAGTTTATTTCCCCAGCGGTCCTATAATTCACCCCTCCACTTT.

This clonotype appeared a few times. The V and J genes are TRBV5-1 and TRBJ2-5; the match to TRBD1 covers 11 bases. Losses at the gene ends were 4 bases for V and 1 base for J; bases not matched to a gene: 6. The CDR3 totals 16 residues. The germline CDR1 and CDR2 sequences are SGHRS and YFSETQ. CDR3 region: CASSVAGTGGQETQYF. CDR3 DNA sequence: TGCGCCAGCAGCGTCGCCGGGACAGGGGGCCAAGAGACCCAGTACTTC.

This clonotype was seen ten or more times. The DNA of the CDR3 is TGTGCCAGCAGTTTTCGGGGGTTGACCTCCTACGAGCAGTACTTC. Its translation is CASSFRGLTSYEQYF. This chain connects TRBV12-3 or TRBV12-4 to TRBJ2-7; a possible D gene is TRBD2 (6 bases). This CDR3 is built from 15 residues. V lost 3 bases to trimming and J lost 0 bases, with 12 bases between them.

J is TRBJ2-3 and V is TRBV20-1; TRBD2 is a possible D gene (7 bases). CDR1 is DFQATT and CDR2 is SNEGSKA in the germline V gene (reference sequence). Trimming removed 6 bases from V and 3 bases from J, with 13 bases in between. CDR3 size: 13 residues. For the CDR3, the DNA is TGCAGTGCGGTGGGGGGGCAGACAGATACGCAGTATTTT. Its translation: CSAVGGQTDTQYF.

This clonotype came up many times. This chain joins TRBV4-2 and TRBJ1-4, with a weak D call TRBD1 (6 bases). Between the trimmed V and J ends, which lost 0 bases and 3 bases, there was a span of 14 bases. Germline V gene sequence: CDR1 LGHNA, CDR2 YNFKEQ. This CDR3 is built from 17 residues. This CDR3 reads CASSQEEWGAPNEKLFF. The CDR3 coding sequence is TGTGCCAGCAGCCAAGAGGAGTGGGGGGCCCCTAATGAAAAACTGTTTTTT.